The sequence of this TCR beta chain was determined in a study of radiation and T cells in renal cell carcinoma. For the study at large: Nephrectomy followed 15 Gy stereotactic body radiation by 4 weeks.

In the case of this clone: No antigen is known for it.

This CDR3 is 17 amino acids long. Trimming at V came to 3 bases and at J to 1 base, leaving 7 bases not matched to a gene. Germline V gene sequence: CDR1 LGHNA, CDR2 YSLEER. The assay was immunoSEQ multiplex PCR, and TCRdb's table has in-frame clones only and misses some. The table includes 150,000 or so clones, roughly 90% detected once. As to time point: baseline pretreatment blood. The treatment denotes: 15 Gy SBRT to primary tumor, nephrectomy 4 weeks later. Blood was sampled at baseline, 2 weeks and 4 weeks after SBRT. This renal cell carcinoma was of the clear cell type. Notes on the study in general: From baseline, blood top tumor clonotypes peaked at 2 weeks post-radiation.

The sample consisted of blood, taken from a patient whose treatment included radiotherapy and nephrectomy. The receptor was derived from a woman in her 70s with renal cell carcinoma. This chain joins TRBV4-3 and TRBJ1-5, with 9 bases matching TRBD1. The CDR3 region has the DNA TGCGCCAGCAGCCAGGGGACAGGGAGGGGAAGCAATCAGCCCCAGCATTTT. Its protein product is CASSQGTGRGSNQPQHF.